Presented here are 12 T cell receptor beta chains from one specimen sequenced in a study of cytomegalovirus exposure and HLA in healthy donors. The PCR was carried out with 60 Vbeta primers and 13 Jbeta primers. Profiled with immunoSEQ multiplex PCR; TCRdb holds only in-frame clones, not every one. The data contain about 180,000 clones, almost 80% of them singletons. Sequencing was carried out using PBMCs. The receptors stem from a man aged 25-45 years in good health and CMV-seronegative.

J is TRBJ2-3 and V is TRBV4-3; D ambiguous. Trimming stripped 0 bases from V and 5 bases from J, with 6 bases between. Germline-derived CDR1 and CDR2 are LGHNA and YSLEER. The CDR3 has 13 amino acids. The CDR3 reads CASSQDKRDTQYF. The CDR3, as DNA: TGCGCCAGCAGCCAAGATAAGAGAGATACGCAGTATTTT.

About this clone: The junction differs from germline at one of its ends, possibly a read error. The chain employs TRBV7-3 and TRBJ1-6, with 8 positions matching TRBD1. Germline CDR1 and CDR2: SGHTA and FQGTGA. This CDR3 is 15 amino acids long. CDR3 sequence reads: CASSSTGAKNLPLHF. The CDR3 DNA sequence: TGTGCCAGCAGCTCGACAGGGGCTAAGAATTTACCCCTCCACTTT.

The chain carries TRBV15 and TRBJ1-5; 7 bases match TRBD1. The CDR3 extends over 15 amino acids. V shed 4 bases and J 1 base; nucleotides not matched to a gene: 4. CDR1 LNHNV and CDR2 YYDKDF come from the germline V gene (reference sequence). CDR3 amino acids: CATSIGTASNQPQHF. The CDR3 DNA sequence: TGTGCCACCAGCATCGGGACAGCCAGCAATCAGCCCCAGCATTTT.

V and J are TRBV27 and TRBJ1-6, with TRBD1 matching over 8 bases. The CDR3 extends over 15 amino acids. Trimming cost V 3 bases and J 7 bases; bases outside gene matches: 5. Per the germline V gene, CDR1 is MNHEY and CDR2 is SMNVEV (reference sequence). The CDR3, as DNA: TGTGCCAGCAGTTTTGACAGGGGTTCGAATTCACCCCTCCACTTT. This translates into CASSFDRGSNSPLHF.

The CDR3 reads CASSGDRGTPYQQYF. In DNA, the CDR3 is TGTGCCAGCAGCGGGGACAGGGGGACACCGTACCAGCAGTACTTC. The chain couples TRBV7-9 to TRBJ2-7, with TRBD1 matching 11 bases. The CDR3 covers 15 residues. Germline V gene data show CDR1 as SEHNR and CDR2 as FQNEAQ (reference sequence). V trimming: 5 bases; J trimming: 8 bases; junction bases outside the gene matches: 11.

The rearrangement links TRBV5-1 to TRBJ1-2; D is unclear. V lost 0 bases and J lost 2, with 8 bases in between. Per the germline V gene, CDR1 is SGHRS and CDR2 is YFSETQ. The CDR3 has 14 amino acids. The CDR3 coding sequence is TGCGCCAGCAGCTTGGCCGCGCCCAACTATGGCTACACCTTC. Translated: CASSLAAPNYGYTF.

The chain employs TRBV7-2 and TRBJ2-5; TRBD2 agrees at 14 bases. V gave up 2 bases and J gave up 5 bases; unmatched junction bases: 1. CDR3 length equals 15 residues. Germline CDR1 is SGHTA and CDR2 is FQGNSA. The CDR3 region has the DNA TGTGCCAGCAGCTTAAGGACTAGCGGGGGGGAGACCCAGTACTTC. This gives the protein CASSLRTSGGETQYF.

The J gene is TRBJ2-4, the V gene TRBV5-4, with 8 bases that match TRBD1. Trimming removed 0 bases from V and 6 bases from J; junction bases left unmatched: 5. This CDR3 is built from 15 residues. Germline V gene data show CDR1 as SGHNT and CDR2 as YYREEE (reference sequence). CDR3 nucleotide sequence: TGTGCCAGCAGCTTGGCTGGGGGGACAGGAAACATTCAGTACTTC. It yields the protein CASSLAGGTGNIQYF.

The V gene is TRBV13, the J gene TRBJ2-1; 7 bases match TRBD2. From germline, CDR1 is PRHDT and CDR2 FYEKMQ (reference sequence). After removal of 3 bases from V and 6 bases from J, the junction contained 11 bases not matched to a gene. CDR3 length: 16 amino acids. The CDR3 nucleotides are TGTGCCAGCAGCTTCAGAGGACTAGGGAACCGCAATGAGCAGTTCTTC. It specifies CASSFRGLGNRNEQFF.

Remarks on this clone: Its ends do not fully match the called genes, so a read error is possible. The chain employs TRBV28 and TRBJ1-6; TRBD1 matches 11 bases. Germline assignment: CDR1 MDHEN and CDR2 SYDVKM. CDR3 length: 16 residues. CDR3 bases: TGTGCCAGCAGTTTGGGGACAGGGGGTATGAATTCACCCCTCCATTTT. The encoded protein is CASSLGTGGMNSPLHF.

V usage is TRBV4-1 and J usage is TRBJ1-3; TRBD1 might be the D (6 bases). Looked up from germline, CDR1 is MGHRA and CDR2 is YSYEKL. V lost 2 bases and J 0 bases, leaving 11 bases between the germline ends. CDR3 length: 16 amino acids. The CDR3 spells CASSQRTATSGNTIYF. The CDR3 DNA follows: TGCGCCAGCAGCCAACGGACAGCTACCTCTGGAAACACCATATATTTT.

The chain recombines TRBV9 with TRBJ1-6; 8 bases map to TRBD1. This CDR3 comprises 16 residues. V trimming: 0 bases; J trimming: 10 bases; junction bases outside the gene matches: 9. Germline loops: CDR1 SGDLS, CDR2 YYNGEE. CDR3 in amino acids: CASSVASDRGNSPLHF. The CDR3, as DNA: TGTGCCAGCAGCGTAGCCAGTGACAGGGGTAACTCACCCCTCCACTTT.